The 25 T cell receptor beta chains below come from one sample, sequenced in a study of tumor-infiltrating lymphocytes in primary liver carcinoma. TCR beta cDNA was reverse-transcribed from about 500 ng of total RNA. The reaction used a constant-region primer and ProtoScript II reverse transcriptase. Three rounds of nested multiplex PCR with slightly modified ARM-PCR produced TCR beta libraries. A C-beta reverse primer was combined with TRBV1-TRBV30 forward primers in the first two PCR rounds, and each round had 10 cycles. TCRdb analysed the multiplex PCR reads with MiXCR anew, one entry per CDR3 protein. The table lists roughly 70,000 distinct CDR3 sequences, around 64% of them singletons. Taking about 19-31 mg of unsorted bulk tissue, the authors co-extracted RNA and DNA. The sequenced material came from liver tumor tissue from sampling region 4. Subset here: tumor region T4, right-lateral pole. These receptors were taken from a man aged 40-49 years with primary liver carcinoma and hepatitis B virus infection.

About this clonotype itself: This sequence may be a read error, since a much larger clone differs from it by one base. J is TRBJ2-5 and V is TRBV6-7, with 10 bases fitting TRBD2. TRBV6-7 is given ORF status, its function remaining uncertain. The CDR3 consists of 17 residues. The V segment lost 0 bases and the J segment 3 bases; nucleotides outside the gene matches: 7. CDR3 bases: TGTGCCAGCAGTTACTCGAGATATCTAGCGGGAGAAGAGACCCAGTACTTC. Translation: CASSYSRYLAGEETQYF.

This clonotype was seen only a few times. The chain carries TRBV2 and TRBJ2-7; D might be TRBD1 (5 bases). The length of the CDR3 is 15 residues. V lost 3 bases and J 0 bases, leaving 12 bases between the germline ends. The germline gives CDR1 SNHLY, CDR2 FYNNEI. The CDR3 reads CASSESRAVSYEQYF. The DNA of the CDR3 is TGTGCCAGCAGTGAGAGCAGGGCAGTCTCCTACGAGCAGTACTTC.

The V call is TRBV7-9, the J call TRBJ2-5, with 8 bases that match TRBD2. Germline V gene lookup returns CDR1 SEHNR and CDR2 FQNEAQ (reference sequence). The CDR3 runs to 16 residues. This CDR3 reads CANSLVRGEREETQYF. Written as DNA, the CDR3 is TGTGCTAACAGCTTAGTTCGGGGGGAGCGGGAGGAGACCCAGTACTTC. Complete variable domain (other parts from reference TRBV7-9 and TRBJ2-5): DTGVSQNPRHKITKRGQNVTFRCDPISEHNRLYWYRQTLGQGPEFLTYFQNEAQLEKSRLLSDRFSAERPKGSFSTLEIQRTEQGDSAMYLCANSLVRGEREETQYFGPGTRLLVL.

Turning to this clonotype: A much more abundant neighbour one base away suggests this may be a read error. The CDR3 region is CAISQGQETEAFF. CDR3 in DNA: TGTGCCATCAGCCAGGGACAGGAAACTGAAGCTTTCTTT. The chain recombines TRBV10-3 with TRBJ1-1; 8 nucleotides match TRBD1. The CDR3 runs to 13 residues. CDR1 is ENHRY, CDR2 SYGVKD, per germline. Trimming took 6 bases from V and 5 from J; bases not matched to a gene: 5.

About this clonotype itself: Germline and junction disagree at one end, which may indicate a read error. The rearrangement joins TRBV28 to TRBJ2-7, with TRBD2 identical over 12 bases. Germline CDR1 reads MDHEN; CDR2 reads SYDVKM. CDR3 length equals 15 residues. CDR3 protein: CTSSSGTSGYHEQYF. Here the CDR3 DNA reads TGTACCAGCAGTTCAGGGACTAGCGGGTACCACGAGCAGTACTTC. Full variable domain (remainder filled in from reference TRBV28 and TRBJ2-7): DVKVTQSSRYLVKRTGEKVFLECVQDMDHENMFWYRQDPGLGLRLIYFSYDVKMKEKGDIPEGYSVSREKKERFSLILESASTNQTSMYLCTSSSGTSGYHEQYFGPGTRLTVT.

About this clonotype itself: A much larger clone differs from this one at a single base, so this may be a read error. The chain employs TRBV7-9 and TRBJ1-1; TRBD1 is a possible D gene (6 bases). CDR1 is SEHNR and CDR2 is FQNEAQ in the germline V gene (reference sequence). The CDR3 totals 14 residues. CDR3 nucleotide sequence: TGTGCCAGCCTACGGGGGGCGACGGGAACTGATGCTTTCTTT. It encodes CASLRGATGTDAFF.

V gene TRBV28 combines with J gene TRBJ2-2; weak D call: TRBD2 (6 bases). CDR3 length equals 14 residues. Germline values: CDR1 MDHEN, CDR2 SYDVKM. The V gene lost 8 bases and the J gene lost 6 bases, with 16 bases spanning the gap. As DNA, the CDR3 is TGTGCCAGCCTTAGGAGGGCTCGATCCGGGGAGCTGTTTTTT. Translation gives CASLRRARSGELFF.

In this sample, this clonotype turned up once. A junction boundary mismatches the germline segment, possibly from a read error. The chain carries TRBV29-1 and TRBJ2-2, with 7 positions matching TRBD2. Germline CDR1 is SQVTM and CDR2 is ANQGSEA. The CDR3 contains 14 residues. CDR3 protein: CSPEEGGFTGELLF. The CDR3 coding sequence is TGCAGCCCCGAAGAGGGAGGGTTCACCGGGGAGCTGTTGTTT.

This chain connects TRBV20-1 to TRBJ2-3, with TRBD2 identical over 14 bases. V lost 1 base and J lost 4; bases outside the gene matches: 16. CDR3 length: 20 amino acids. Germline CDR1 and CDR2: DFQATT and SNEGSKA (reference sequence). CDR3 residues: CSARGSLGLGLAGVPDTQYF. The CDR3 DNA reads as TGCAGTGCTAGAGGGAGTTTAGGATTGGGACTAGCGGGAGTTCCAGATACGCAGTATTTT.

A note on this clonotype: One base away lies a much larger clone, so this may be a sequencing read error. The chain combines TRBV11-2 with TRBJ1-1, with a possible D match to TRBD1 (5 bases). This CDR3 spans 16 amino acids. Germline V gene data show CDR1 as SGHAT and CDR2 as FQNNGV. The CDR3 nucleotides read TGTGCCATCAGCCCTTTAGCGGACACCATGAACACTGAAGCTTTCTTT. Its translation is CAISPLADTMNTEAFF.

A note on this clonotype: A much bigger clone sits one base away, suggesting this may be a read error. The J gene is TRBJ2-1, the V gene TRBV11-1; 8 positions agree with TRBD1. The CDR3 has 16 residues. Germline values: CDR1 SGHAT, CDR2 FQDESV (reference sequence). CDR3 sequence reads: CASTSSRDRGLYELFF. DNA of the CDR3: TGTGCCAGCACCTCATCCCGAGACAGGGGCTTATATGAGCTGTTCTTC.

A note on this clonotype: A read error may account for a junction end that differs from germline. The CDR3 loop is CASSQGPAGKTVELFF. The CDR3 nucleotides read TGCGCCAGCAGCCAAGGTCCCGCGGGAAAGACCGTGGAGCTGTTTTTT. This sequence joins TRBV4-3 and TRBJ2-2; weak D call: TRBD2 (6 bases). Germline loops: CDR1 LGHNA, CDR2 YSLEER. The CDR3 is made up of 16 amino acids.

The chain carries TRBV28 and TRBJ1-1, with D perhaps TRBD1 (6 bases). The CDR3 consists of 15 residues. Trimming left V 2 bases short and J 0 bases short, with 10 bases between. Germline V CDR1 and CDR2: MDHEN, SYDVKM. The CDR3 loop reads CASSLQGQMNTEAFF. CDR3 DNA sequence: TGTGCCAGCAGTTTACAGGGGCAGATGAACACTGAAGCTTTCTTT.

This chain links TRBV6-1 with TRBJ1-5, with D possibly being TRBD1 (6 bases). Germline V gene sequence: CDR1 MNHNS, CDR2 SASEGT. The CDR3 is made up of 15 amino acids. V lost 7 bases and J 0 bases, leaving 13 bases between the germline ends. The CDR3: CASNRTADSNQPQHF. The CDR3 coding sequence is TGTGCCAGCAATCGGACAGCTGATAGCAATCAGCCCCAGCATTTT.

A few counts support this clonotype. One junction end disagrees with the germline gene, perhaps due to a read error. V and J are TRBV29-1 and TRBJ2-7; TRBD1 matches 7 bases. Per the germline V gene, CDR1 is SQVTM and CDR2 is ANQGSEA. The CDR3 consists of 14 residues. The CDR3, as DNA: TGTAGCGTTAAAGGGGCCAGGGGGAAACACGAGCAGTACTTC. Its protein product is CSVKGARGKHEQYF.

The chain uses TRBV29-1 and TRBJ2-5; TRBD1 might be the D (6 bases). Germline V gene data show CDR1 as SQVTM and CDR2 as ANQGSEA. This CDR3 comprises 17 residues. Trimming shortened V by 4 bases and J by 2 bases, and 23 bases separated the two germline ends. In nucleotides, the CDR3 is TGCAGCGTTGTTTTTAAACGAGTGCAGGGGCCACAAGAGACCCAGTACTTC. Protein product: CSVVFKRVQGPQETQYF. Together with reference TRBV29-1 and TRBJ2-5, the CDR3 gives the full variable domain: SAVISQKPSRDICQRGTSLTIQCQVDSQVTMMFWYRQQPGQSLTLIATANQGSEATYESGFVIDKFPISRPNLTFSTLTVSNMSPEDSSIYLCSVVFKRVQGPQETQYFGPGTRLLVL.

As for this clonotype: The junction and the germline gene differ at one end; a read error may be behind it. V gene TRBV29-1 combines with J gene TRBJ2-5, with D possibly matching TRBD2 (6 bases). The CDR3 runs 12 residues. Germline CDR1 is SQVTM and CDR2 is ANQGSEA. The CDR3 region has the DNA TGCAGCGTTGACATAGCGGAGGAGACTCAGTACTTC. Protein product: CSVDIAEETQYF. The complete variable domain, with remaining parts taken from reference TRBV29-1 and TRBJ2-5, reads SAVISQKPSRDICQRGTSLTIQCQVDSQVTMMFWYRQQPGQSLTLIATANQGSEATYESGFVIDKFPISRPNLTFSTLTVSNMSPEDSSIYLCSVDIAEETQYFGPGTRLLVL.

Concerning this clonotype: Compared with germline, one end of the junction differs, possibly owing to a read error. The chain is built from TRBV6-5 and TRBJ2-7; a possible D gene is TRBD1 (5 bases). CDR1 is MNHEY, CDR2 SVGAGI, per germline. This CDR3 region has 18 residues. Written as DNA, the CDR3 is TGTACCGGCAGTTACAAGGGGCCTGCCACTTCGATACCCTACGAACAGTACTTC. This sequence encodes CTGSYKGPATSIPYEQYF.

In the case of this clonotype: An end of the junction differs from the germline gene, which may be a read error. The rearrangement links TRBV6-6 to TRBJ2-7, with D tentatively TRBD1 (6 bases). CDR3 length: 14 amino acids. CDR1 MNHNY and CDR2 SVGAGI come from the germline V gene (reference sequence). This CDR3 reads CANSYQGQGAEQYF. CDR3 sequence (DNA): TGTGCCAACAGTTACCAGGGACAAGGTGCCGAGCAGTACTTC.

For this clonotype: The junction departs from the called germline gene at one end, perhaps through a read error. Here the CDR3 DNA reads TGTGTCAGCAGCCTAACTAGCGGGCACAACGATGAGCAGATCTTC. This sequence encodes CVSSLTSGHNDEQIF. The chain is built from TRBV11-1 and TRBJ2-1; 9 nucleotides line up with TRBD2. Germline V gives CDR1 SGHAT, CDR2 FQDESV (reference sequence). The CDR3 totals 15 residues.

Concerning this clonotype: Possible read error: a much larger clone is one base away. V and J are TRBV28 and TRBJ1-4, with D tentatively TRBD1 (5 bases). CDR3 length: 11 residues. Germline V CDR1 and CDR2: MDHEN, SYDVKM. This chain's CDR3 is CASSSGGKLYF. DNA for the CDR3: TGTGCCAGCAGTTCCGGGGGAAAACTGTATTTT.

The chain uses TRBV6-2 or TRBV6-3 and TRBJ2-7, with D hard to call. Germline CDR1 MNHEY, CDR2 SVGEGT. The length of the CDR3 is 12 residues. CDR3 region: CVSTSSVYEQYF. Written as DNA, the CDR3 is TGTGTCAGTACCTCTAGTGTCTACGAGCAGTACTTC.

A remark on this clonotype: A read error may account for a junction end that differs from germline. The V call is TRBV11-2, the J call TRBJ1-1, with TRBD1 as a possible D gene (6 bases). Germline assignment: CDR1 SGHAT and CDR2 FQNNGV. This CDR3 is 16 amino acids long. CDR3 residues: CASSRCRAGVITETFF. The CDR3 bases are TGTGCCAGCAGCCGATGTAGGGCAGGGGTCATCACTGAAACTTTCTTT.

Note on this clonotype: The conserved phenylalanine or tryptophan is not found at the CDR3 terminus, so this likely reflects a read error. This chain joins TRBV11-2 and TRBJ2-5; D is perhaps TRBD2 (6 bases). Trimming took 11 bases from V and 3 from J, leaving 25 bases between them. The CDR3 is 16 residues long. Germline CDR1 and CDR2: SGHAT and FQNNGV. The CDR3 sequence is CAGGQTPGGGKETQYL. The CDR3 nucleotides are TGTGCCGGAGGCCAAACTCCTGGTGGGGGGAAAGAGACCCAGTACTTG.

Comment on this clonotype: The junction departs from germline at one end; a sequencing error may be responsible. The chain uses TRBV11-2 and TRBJ1-4; D is perhaps TRBD1 (6 bases). The CDR3 is 14 amino acids. Germline V gene data show CDR1 as SGHAT and CDR2 as FQNNGV. The CDR3 DNA is TGTGCAAGCAACTTAGATCCTGGGGGGCTCAGGCTGTTTTTT. Protein product: CASNLDPGGLRLFF.